One sample yielded the 5 T cell receptor beta chains listed below, sequenced in a study of blood T cells in healthy people across ages. Next came a second PCR, run for about 7 to 12 cycles, which used a sample-barcoded 5' primer along with a J-beta primer mix. TCRdb re-derived calls from the 5' RACE reads in MiXCR, one entry per CDR3 protein. This table holds 650,000 to 800,000 distinct CDR3 sequences, 40% to 50% found once. Sample: blood. The receptors were gathered from a man between 60 and 75 years old in good health.

This clonotype was counted a few times. The chain uses TRBV7-2 and TRBJ2-5; D ambiguous. Trimming took off 0 bases at V and 5 bases at J, with 10 bases between the two ends. CDR1 and CDR2 (germline): SGHTA, FQGNSA. The CDR3 is 14 residues long. CDR3 sequence: CASSLARQAETQYF. The CDR3 DNA reads as TGTGCCAGCAGCTTAGCGCGTCAGGCTGAGACCCAGTACTTC.

In its sample, this clonotype was seen a few times. The chain has TRBV7-2 and TRBJ2-5, with 10 bases lining up with TRBD2. V gave up 5 bases and J gave up 5 bases; unmatched junction bases: 8. The CDR3 sequence is 15 residues long. CDR1 is SGHTA and CDR2 is FQGNSA in the germline V gene. CDR3 DNA sequence: TGTGCCAGCAGCCAAAAGCGGGGGGGCGGGGAGACCCAGTACTTC. It is translated as CASSQKRGGGETQYF.

The genes are TRBV12-3 or TRBV12-4 and TRBJ2-2; either TRBD1 or TRBD2 may supply D (5 bases each). V lost 5 bases to trimming and J lost 6 bases, with 13 bases between them. The length of the CDR3 is 14 residues. The CDR3 here is CASSPGLRAGELFF. As DNA, the CDR3 is TGTGCCAGCAGTCCGGGGCTCCGGGCCGGGGAGCTGTTTTTT.

The chain links TRBV5-6 to TRBJ1-2; no definite D call. This CDR3 comprises 12 residues. Trimming stripped 3 bases from V and 8 bases from J, with 11 bases between. CDR1 SGHDT and CDR2 YYEEEE come from the germline V gene. CDR3 protein: CASSSTPWGYTF. The CDR3 nucleotides read TGTGCCAGCAGCTCGACACCGTGGGGCTACACCTTC.

The V and J genes are TRBV9 and TRBJ1-2; D is uncertain. The CDR3 is 14 residues long. Germline V lookup: CDR1 SGDLS, CDR2 YYNGEE. V was trimmed by 0 bases and J by 2 bases, leaving 8 bases between them. The CDR3 is CASSVAERNYGYTF. In DNA form, the CDR3 reads TGTGCCAGCAGCGTAGCTGAACGGAACTATGGCTACACCTTC. Drawing the rest from reference TRBV9 and TRBJ1-2, the complete variable domain is DSGVTQTPKHLITATGQRVTLRCSPRSGDLSVYWYQQSLDQGLQFLIQYYNGEERAKGNILERFSAQQFPDLHSELNLSSLELGDSALYFCASSVAERNYGYTFGSGTRLTVV.